A single sample gave rise to the 27 T cell receptor beta chains below, sequenced in a study of T-cell memory formation after mild COVID-19. MiXCR was run by TCRdb on the 5' RACE reads, yielding one entry per CDR3 protein. The data contain under 550,000 distinct CDR3 sequences, around a sixth of them singletons. Sequencing input: PBMCs or a T cell subset sorted from them (not recorded which). All receptors come from an adult woman who had mild COVID-19 (a few samples of this study predate the infection). Cell type and time point are not known.

This clonotype was recorded many times. The rearrangement links TRBV7-9 to TRBJ2-7; no clear D. Germline V gene lookup returns CDR1 SEHNR and CDR2 FQNEAQ (reference sequence). The CDR3 contains 12 residues. V shed 6 bases and J shed 0 bases, with 6 bases lying between them. This chain's CDR3 is CASSALSYEQYF. CDR3 DNA sequence: TGTGCCAGCAGTGCCCTCTCCTACGAGCAGTACTTC.

The chain employs TRBV12-3 or TRBV12-4 and TRBJ2-3, with D perhaps matching TRBD2 (6 bases). The CDR3 extends over 15 amino acids. Between the trimmed V and J ends, which lost 3 bases and 5 bases, there was a span of 15 bases. CDR3 sequence: CASSFPSQGLDTQYF. The CDR3 coding sequence is TGTGCCAGCAGTTTTCCTTCTCAGGGACTAGATACGCAGTATTTT.

This rearrangement joins TRBV4-3 to TRBJ2-5; 7 bases are a match to TRBD2. The CDR3 is made up of 16 amino acids. J lost 4 bases, V lost 0 bases, and 8 bases had no gene match. Per germline, CDR1 LGHNA and CDR2 YSLEER. This CDR3 reads CASSQDLFSGRETQYF. CDR3 coding DNA: TGCGCCAGCAGCCAAGATCTGTTTAGCGGGCGAGAGACCCAGTACTTC.

This chain links TRBV30 with TRBJ2-7; 8 bases line up with TRBD2. CDR3 length equals 13 residues. Germline V gene sequence: CDR1 GTSNPN, CDR2 SVGIG (reference sequence). The J segment lost 6 bases and the V segment lost 4 bases, leaving 8 bases of the junction unmatched. The CDR3 sequence: CAWNRAGEPEQYF. The CDR3 DNA sequence: TGTGCCTGGAATAGAGCGGGAGAACCCGAGCAGTACTTC.

V gene TRBV12-3 or TRBV12-4 combines with J gene TRBJ2-7; D is uncertain. The CDR3 extends over 14 amino acids. Trimming shortened V by 4 bases and J by 2 bases, and 12 bases separated the two germline ends. The CDR3 here is CASSSSSRTYEQYF. In DNA, the CDR3 is TGTGCCAGCAGTTCAAGCTCGAGAACCTACGAGCAGTACTTC.

CDR3 protein: CASSTQGQGRTDTQYF. Here the CDR3 DNA reads TGTGCCAGCAGCACTCAGGGACAGGGGCGCACAGATACGCAGTATTTT. The chain is built from TRBV9 and TRBJ2-3, with 10 positions matching TRBD1. With 4 bases clipped from V and 1 base from J, the junction kept 6 bases outside the gene matches. CDR3 length equals 16 residues. Germline CDR1 reads SGDLS; CDR2 reads YYNGEE.

This chain joins TRBV3-1 and TRBJ2-5; a weak D match, TRBD2 (6 bases). Germline V gene data show CDR1 as LGHDT and CDR2 as YNNKEL (reference sequence). The CDR3 has 15 residues. Trimming removed 1 base from V and 1 base from J, with 10 bases in between. As DNA, the CDR3 is TGTGCCAGCAGCCAAGGAGCTAGCGCCCAAGAGACCCAGTACTTC. This codes for CASSQGASAQETQYF.

As to this clonotype: This likely comes from a read error, as the CDR3 has no conserved phenylalanine or tryptophan at its end. The chain carries TRBV5-6 and TRBJ2-7; no clear D gene. Germline V gene lookup returns CDR1 SGHDT and CDR2 YYEEEE. The CDR3 sequence is 12 residues long. Trimming cost V 0 bases and J 4 bases, with 5 bases left between them. The CDR3 here is CASSLDGYEQYY. The CDR3 DNA reads as TGTGCCAGCAGCTTGGATGGATACGAGCAGTACTAC.

CDR3: CASSIGGSVNSPLHF. CDR3 sequence (DNA): TGTGCCAGCAGCATTGGGGGGTCTGTTAATTCACCCCTCCACTTT. The chain recombines TRBV6-5 with TRBJ1-6; TRBD1 might be the D (5 bases). V dropped 6 bases and J dropped 6 bases, with 15 bases sitting between them. The CDR3 spans 15 residues. CDR1 is MNHEY, CDR2 SVGAGI, per germline.

This chain uses TRBV7-6 with TRBJ2-7; TRBD2 aligns across 7 bases. After removal of 2 bases from V and 4 bases from J, the junction contained 11 bases not matched to a gene. Germline assignment: CDR1 SGHVS and CDR2 FNYEAQ. The CDR3 totals 16 residues. The DNA for the CDR3 is TGTGCCAGCAGCTTAAGGCGATCTAGCGGACTATACGAGCAGTACTTC. This sequence encodes CASSLRRSSGLYEQYF. Filled out from reference TRBV7-6 and TRBJ2-7, the complete variable domain reads GAGVSQSPRYKVTKRGQDVALRCDPISGHVSLYWYRQALGQGPEFLTYFNYEAQQDKSGLPNDRFSAERPEGSISTLTIQRTEQRDSAMYRCASSLRRSSGLYEQYFGPGTRLTVT.

This clonotype has ten or more counts. The V gene is TRBV6-5, the J gene TRBJ1-1, with D unclear. CDR3 size: 14 residues. The germline CDR1 and CDR2 sequences are MNHEY and SVGAGI. V gave up 7 bases and J gave up 1 base, with 13 bases separating them. CDR3 amino acids: CASNEVRTNTEAFF. The CDR3, as DNA: TGTGCCAGCAACGAAGTTAGGACGAACACTGAAGCTTTCTTT.

In this sample, this clonotype turned up a few times. This chain uses TRBV2 with TRBJ2-5; 8 bases line up with TRBD2. The CDR3 runs to 15 residues. Germline V gene lookup returns CDR1 SNHLY and CDR2 FYNNEI. Germline trimming cut 0 bases from V and 6 bases from J; bases unmatched to any gene: 6. The CDR3 DNA reads as TGTGCCAGCAGTGAAGCGAAGCGGGGGCGGCAGACCCAGTACTTC. This encodes CASSEAKRGRQTQYF.

This chain links TRBV24-1 with TRBJ1-2; 8 bases are shared with TRBD1. The CDR3 sequence is 17 residues long. Germline-derived CDR1 and CDR2 are KGHDR and SFDVKD. With V trimmed by 3 bases and J by 4 bases, 12 bases remained unmatched. The CDR3 DNA reads TGTGCCACCAGTGATCAATCTGGACAGGGATCGAGCTATGGCTACACCTTC. Translated: CATSDQSGQGSSYGYTF.

This clonotype turned up a few times. This sequence joins TRBV9 and TRBJ2-1; 13 bases line up with TRBD2. CDR3 length: 14 amino acids. The germline V gene encodes CDR1 SGDLS and CDR2 YYNGEE. V lost 4 bases and J lost 9; bases outside the gene matches: 4. The CDR3 DNA is TGTGCCAGCAGCTGGACTAGCGGGAGTTCTGAGCAGTTCTTC. Its protein product is CASSWTSGSSEQFF.

This clonotype was counted between two and nine times. This chain uses TRBV19 with TRBJ2-7; D may be TRBD1 (6 bases). The V and J ends lost 6 bases and 2 bases respectively, with 20 bases between them. The length of the CDR3 is 16 residues. CDR1 LNHDA and CDR2 SQIVND come from the germline V gene (reference sequence). The CDR3 DNA reads as TGTGCCAGTAGCCCTCCTTTGGGGGCATTGACCTACGAGCAGTACTTC. This sequence encodes CASSPPLGALTYEQYF. The entire variable domain, with the rest obtained from reference TRBV19 and TRBJ2-7, is as follows: DGGITQSPKYLFRKEGQNVTLSCEQNLNHDAMYWYRQDPGQGLRLIYYSQIVNDFQKGDIAEGYSVSREKKESFPLTVTSAQKNPTAFYLCASSPPLGALTYEQYFGPGTRLTVT.

V and J are TRBV4-3 and TRBJ2-7, with 8 bases matching TRBD1. CDR3 length equals 16 residues. Trimming took 0 bases from V and 5 from J; bases not matched to a gene: 9. Per the germline V gene, CDR1 is LGHNA and CDR2 is YSLEER. CDR3 sequence reads: CASSQDIRQGLDEQYF. CDR3 DNA: TGCGCCAGCAGCCAAGATATCAGACAGGGGCTCGACGAGCAGTACTTC.

The V gene is TRBV20-1, the J gene TRBJ2-5; D not certain. The CDR3 loop spans 11 amino acids. V lost 5 bases to trimming and J lost 4 bases, with 8 bases between them. Germline CDR1 DFQATT, CDR2 SNEGSKA (reference sequence). The CDR3 coding sequence is TGCAGTGCTTTCCTTAGAGAGACCCAGTACTTC. This sequence encodes CSAFLRETQYF.

This clonotype was observed a handful of times. This chain joins TRBV5-1 and TRBJ2-2; no reliable D call. Trimming shortened V by 4 bases and J by 7 bases, and 14 bases separated the two germline ends. The germline gives CDR1 SGHRS, CDR2 YFSETQ. The CDR3 is made up of 14 amino acids. The CDR3 DNA follows: TGCGCCAGCAGCGCGGTAGGGTCGATCGGGGAGCTGTTTTTT. This gives the protein CASSAVGSIGELFF.

This clonotype was counted many times. The rearrangement uses TRBV12-3 or TRBV12-4 and TRBJ2-1; D remains unclear. The CDR3 contains 12 residues. V was pared by 1 base and J by 13 bases, with 11 bases between. CDR3 nucleotides: TGTGCCAGCAGTTTAGGCGGTAGTTTACAGTTCTTC. As protein: CASSLGGSLQFF.

This clonotype was picked up a small number of times. The genes are TRBV19 and TRBJ1-5; no definite D call. CDR1 and CDR2 from the germline V gene are LNHDA and SQIVND (reference sequence). V shed 0 bases and J shed 11 bases, with 11 bases lying between them. CDR3 length equals 13 residues. CDR3 protein: CASSIEGLRAQHF. The CDR3 DNA is TGTGCCAGTAGTATAGAGGGCCTTAGAGCCCAGCATTTT.

The chain has TRBV4-2 and TRBJ2-1; tentative D call: TRBD1 (6 bases). Germline CDR1 is LGHNA and CDR2 is YNFKEQ. This CDR3 comprises 19 residues. The germline V and J ends were trimmed by 2 bases and 2 bases, with 22 bases remaining between them. The CDR3 loop is CASSQPDPRPGVTYNEQFF. The CDR3 DNA sequence: TGTGCCAGCAGCCAACCCGATCCCCGACCAGGGGTTACCTACAATGAGCAGTTCTTC.

The chain recombines TRBV7-2 with TRBJ1-1; D ambiguous. This CDR3 region has 13 residues. In germline, CDR1 is SGHTA, CDR2 FQGNSA. The V end was cut by 2 bases, the J end by 1 base, with 5 bases between. CDR3 DNA: TGTGCCAGCAGCTTAATTGAGAACACTGAAGCTTTCTTT. Translating it yields CASSLIENTEAFF.

In its sample, this clonotype was seen a few times. The V and J genes are TRBV5-4 and TRBJ2-7; the match to TRBD2 covers 7 bases. CDR3 length: 15 residues. V gave up 0 bases and J gave up 7 bases; unmatched junction bases: 10. The V gene's germline CDR1 is SGHNT and CDR2 YYREEE (reference sequence). The CDR3 here is CASSLAERGMGEQYF. The CDR3, as DNA: TGTGCCAGCAGCTTGGCGGAGCGGGGAATGGGGGAGCAGTACTTC.

V and J are TRBV3-1 and TRBJ2-5; 8 nucleotides agree with TRBD2. This CDR3 comprises 13 residues. V lost 8 bases to trimming and J lost 5 bases; unmatched junction nucleotides: 7. The germline V gene has CDR1 LGHDT and CDR2 YNNKEL (reference sequence). The CDR3 loop reads CASRGRGAETQYF. The CDR3, as DNA: TGTGCCAGCCGGGGGCGGGGGGCCGAGACCCAGTACTTC.

This clonotype has a handful of counts. The rearrangement uses TRBV5-1 and TRBJ2-5; tentative D call: TRBD1 (5 bases). The CDR3 totals 15 residues. CDR1 and CDR2 (germline): SGHRS, YFSETQ. Trimming left V 4 bases short and J 1 base short, with 14 bases between. The CDR3 reads CASSPQAGSQETQYF. The CDR3 DNA reads TGCGCCAGCAGCCCCCAGGCAGGGTCCCAAGAGACCCAGTACTTC.

This chain connects TRBV9 to TRBJ2-7, with 10 bases that match TRBD1. The CDR3 spans 18 residues. V was clipped by 4 bases and J by 4 bases; unmatched bases: 17. CDR1 and CDR2 from the germline V gene are SGDLS and YYNGEE. The DNA for the CDR3 is TGTGCCAGCAGCCCGGGAGGCAAGGGACAGGGGAGGGCATACGAGCAGTACTTC. It codes for CASSPGGKGQGRAYEQYF.

The chain uses TRBV11-3 and TRBJ2-1; D may be TRBD1 or TRBD2 (5 bases each). V was cut by 5 bases and J by 16 bases, with 12 bases left in between. Germline assignment: CDR1 SGHNT and CDR2 YENEEA. The CDR3 has 10 residues. CDR3 protein: CASSGTEVFF. CDR3 coding DNA: TGTGCCAGCAGCGGGACGGAAGTATTCTTC.